These 26 T cell receptor beta chains share one sample of origin, sequenced in a study of early T cells in non-severe SARS-CoV-2 infection. TCRdb re-called the 5' RACE reads with MiXCR, one entry per CDR3 protein. The table includes tens of thousands of distinct CDR3 sequences, approximately 12% detected once. Sequenced sample: whole blood. The receptor set was obtained from an adult who was a healthcare worker with PCR-confirmed SARS-CoV-2 infection or an uninfected control (not recorded which).

In its sample, this clonotype was seen a few times. The rearrangement uses TRBV29-1 and TRBJ1-2; 7 bases align to TRBD1. V lost 5 bases to trimming and J lost 4 bases; unmatched junction nucleotides: 7. The CDR3 runs to 13 residues. Germline assignment: CDR1 SQVTM and CDR2 ANQGSEA. CDR3 amino acids: CSVPRQGAYGYTF. The DNA for the CDR3 is TGCAGCGTTCCGAGACAGGGAGCCTATGGCTACACCTTC.

This clonotype was seen only a few times. The chain couples TRBV18 to TRBJ2-7; 7 bases agree with TRBD2. The CDR3 length is 17 residues. V was clipped by 1 base and J by 3 bases; unmatched bases: 12. Germline assignment: CDR1 KGHSH and CDR2 LQKENI. The CDR3 DNA reads as TGTGCCAGCTCACCACGTCCCGTTGACGGGGGGTACTACGAGCAGTACTTC. This translates into CASSPRPVDGGYYEQYF.

This clonotype was observed a few times. The rearrangement links TRBV4-2 to TRBJ1-2, with D uncertain. This CDR3 has 16 residues. The V and J ends lost 4 bases and 3 bases respectively, with 18 bases between them. Per germline, CDR1 LGHNA and CDR2 YNFKEQ. In DNA, the CDR3 is TGTGCCAGCAGCCCACTGGACCGGCAGAGGTACTATGGCTACACCTTC. Its protein product is CASSPLDRQRYYGYTF.

The chain recombines TRBV3-1 with TRBJ1-1; maybe TRBD1 (5 bases). V shed 7 bases and J shed 5 bases, with 11 bases lying between them. The germline V gene encodes CDR1 LGHDT and CDR2 YNNKEL (reference sequence). The CDR3 spans 12 residues. The CDR3 protein is CASTGGGTEAFF. For the CDR3, the DNA is TGTGCCAGCACCGGGGGGGGGACTGAAGCTTTCTTT.

The chain is built from TRBV29-1 and TRBJ2-7; the match to TRBD2 covers 9 bases. This CDR3 has 14 amino acids. Looked up from germline, CDR1 is SQVTM and CDR2 is ANQGSEA. J gave up 7 bases and V 3 bases, and 10 bases lay outside the gene matches. CDR3 in DNA: TGCAGCGTTGATATGGCGGGAGGGCCGTTGGAGCAGTACTTC. Amino acid sequence: CSVDMAGGPLEQYF.

This clonotype was counted a few times. This chain links TRBV24-1 with TRBJ2-3; D is uncertain. Germline values: CDR1 KGHDR, CDR2 SFDVKD. The CDR3 consists of 13 residues. Trimming pared 9 bases from V and 6 bases from J, leaving 15 bases between. The CDR3 is CATRNGQVDTQYF. The CDR3 DNA sequence: TGTGCCACCCGCAACGGCCAGGTTGATACGCAGTATTTT.

Only a few counts were recorded for this clonotype. The chain joins TRBV20-1 to TRBJ2-3, with D hard to call. This CDR3 is built from 13 residues. CDR1 and CDR2 from the germline V gene are DFQATT and SNEGSKA (reference sequence). V dropped 6 bases and J dropped 2 bases, with 12 bases sitting between them. This CDR3 is CSAEGRSTDTQYF. The CDR3 DNA is TGCAGTGCCGAAGGCCGGTCCACAGATACGCAGTATTTT.

This clonotype has more than one count but fewer than ten. V gene TRBV7-6 combines with J gene TRBJ2-1; D assignment may be TRBD1 or TRBD2 (5 bases each). Germline V lookup: CDR1 SGHVS, CDR2 FNYEAQ. With 2 bases removed from V and 9 bases from J, the gap between germline ends came to 11 bases. The CDR3 sequence is 13 residues long. CDR3 sequence reads: CASSLSEGSEQFF. CDR3 nucleotide sequence: TGTGCCAGCAGCTTAAGTGAGGGGAGTGAGCAGTTCTTC.

This rearrangement joins TRBV29-1 to TRBJ2-5; 9 positions match TRBD1. The germline gives CDR1 SQVTM, CDR2 ANQGSEA. The CDR3 consists of 12 residues. V dropped 5 bases and J dropped 5; count of bases not matched to a gene: 3. CDR3 in DNA: TGCAGCGTTACAGGGGGCGTGGAGACCCAGTACTTC. Its translation is CSVTGGVETQYF.

This clonotype was detected a few times. This sequence joins TRBV30 and TRBJ2-1; D may be TRBD1 (5 bases). CDR3 length equals 18 residues. Deletions cut 0 bases from V and 7 bases from J, with 25 bases between. Germline CDR1 and CDR2: GTSNPN and SVGIG (reference sequence). CDR3 sequence reads: CAWSVVTARTLLVNEQFF. For the CDR3, the DNA is TGTGCCTGGAGTGTAGTGACAGCCCGCACCCTTCTTGTGAATGAGCAGTTCTTC.

This clonotype was recorded a few times. The chain carries TRBV11-2 and TRBJ2-2, with D hard to call. Trimming left V 4 bases short and J 4 bases short, with 7 bases between. Germline CDR1 reads SGHAT; CDR2 reads FQNNGV. The CDR3 has 13 residues. The CDR3 coding sequence is TGTGCCAGCAGCTCTTACAGCACCGGGGAGCTGTTTTTT. Protein sequence: CASSSYSTGELFF.

This clonotype has at least ten counts. The V and J genes are TRBV2 and TRBJ2-3, with 7 nucleotides matching TRBD1. The V segment lost 4 bases and the J segment 2 bases; nucleotides outside the gene matches: 6. The CDR3 runs 15 residues. Germline assignment: CDR1 SNHLY and CDR2 FYNNEI. CDR3 region: CASSVGQRVTDTQYF. The CDR3 region has the DNA TGTGCCAGCAGTGTGGGACAGCGAGTCACAGATACGCAGTATTTT.

This clonotype was detected a few times. The chain recombines TRBV7-9 with TRBJ1-1, with D possibly being TRBD1 (5 bases). Germline V gene lookup returns CDR1 SEHNR and CDR2 FQNEAQ (reference sequence). The CDR3 runs 16 residues. V lost 5 bases, J lost 5 bases, and 21 bases lay in between. This CDR3 reads CASSPRGQGVKTEAFF. CDR3 bases: TGTGCCAGCAGCCCCAGAGGCCAGGGTGTTAAGACTGAAGCTTTCTTT.

The J gene is TRBJ1-3, the V gene TRBV11-2; a weak D match, TRBD1 (5 bases). The CDR3 extends over 13 amino acids. The germline V gene encodes CDR1 SGHAT and CDR2 FQNNGV. The V and J ends lost 1 base and 5 bases respectively, with 6 bases between them. The DNA for the CDR3 is TGTGCCAGCAGCTTAGGGACACGAAACACCATATATTTT. Amino acids: CASSLGTRNTIYF.

This chain joins TRBV29-1 and TRBJ2-5; D call uncertain. V was shortened by 5 bases and J by 5 bases, with 9 bases between the two germline ends. Germline-derived CDR1 and CDR2 are SQVTM and ANQGSEA. CDR3 length: 11 amino acids. The CDR3: CSVRPQETQYF. Written as DNA, the CDR3 is TGCAGCGTTAGACCCCAGGAGACCCAGTACTTC.

This clonotype has a count of ten or more. The chain couples TRBV9 to TRBJ1-2, with D hard to call. The CDR3 has 12 amino acids. The V gene's germline CDR1 is SGDLS and CDR2 YYNGEE. Trimming took 0 bases from V and 8 from J, leaving 8 bases between them. CDR3 coding DNA: TGTGCCAGCAGCGTAGGAGGTGAAGGCTACACCTTC. This codes for CASSVGGEGYTF.

This clonotype was detected ten times or more. The chain couples TRBV7-3 to TRBJ2-1, with 11 bases matching TRBD2. The CDR3 sequence is 18 residues long. The germline CDR1 and CDR2 sequences are SGHTA and FQGTGA. Trimming took 5 bases from V and 0 from J; bases not matched to a gene: 9. The CDR3 loop is CASSPGLAEISSYNEQFF. In DNA form, the CDR3 reads TGTGCCAGCAGCCCGGGACTAGCGGAAATTAGCTCCTACAATGAGCAGTTCTTC.

The chain joins TRBV20-1 to TRBJ2-3; maybe TRBD1 (6 bases). Between the trimmed V and J ends, which lost 6 bases and 6 bases, there was a span of 19 bases. The germline gives CDR1 DFQATT, CDR2 SNEGSKA (reference sequence). The CDR3 is 14 amino acids. CDR3 in DNA: TGCAGTGCGTCGGACAGATACCCAGAGGATACGCAGTATTTT. It encodes CSASDRYPEDTQYF.

The rearrangement joins TRBV5-1 to TRBJ2-3; TRBD2 matches at 12 bases. V dropped 3 bases and J dropped 1; count of bases not matched to a gene: 9. CDR1 SGHRS and CDR2 YFSETQ come from the germline V gene. The CDR3 loop spans 18 amino acids. The CDR3 nucleotides read TGCGCCAGCAGCTCTCTGACTAGCGGGAGATCGGGCACAGATACGCAGTATTTT. This gives the protein CASSSLTSGRSGTDTQYF.

This clonotype was counted many times. The V call is TRBV7-2, the J call TRBJ2-5; either TRBD1 or TRBD2 may fit D (5 bases each). Germline V lookup: CDR1 SGHTA, CDR2 FQGNSA. Trimming shortened V by 4 bases and J by 1 base, and 16 bases separated the two germline ends. This CDR3 comprises 16 residues. CDR3 loop: CASSSRRDLFQETQYF. The CDR3 DNA is TGTGCCAGCAGCTCAAGACGGGACCTATTCCAAGAGACCCAGTACTTC.

This clonotype was seen many times. The V and J genes are TRBV9 and TRBJ2-6; D unresolved. The CDR3 is made up of 16 amino acids. The germline CDR1 and CDR2 sequences are SGDLS and YYNGEE. V shed 0 bases and J shed 4 bases, with 11 bases lying between them. CDR3 sequence (DNA): TGTGCCAGCAGCGTAGCACCCCCGAGGGGGGCCAACGTCCTGACTTTC. Its protein is CASSVAPPRGANVLTF.

This clonotype has a handful of counts. CDR3 DNA: TGTGCCAGCAGCCGCTTTGGGGGAGGCACAGATACGCAGTATTTT. Translating gives CASSRFGGGTDTQYF. V is TRBV7-6 and J is TRBJ2-3, with D perhaps matching TRBD1 or TRBD2 (5 bases each). Germline V gives CDR1 SGHVS, CDR2 FNYEAQ. The CDR3 loop spans 15 amino acids. Trimming took 5 bases from V and 1 from J, leaving 13 bases between them.

This clonotype was observed many times. The V and J genes are TRBV5-4 and TRBJ1-2; maybe TRBD1 (5 bases). Looked up from germline, CDR1 is SGHNT and CDR2 is YYREEE (reference sequence). Trimming stripped 5 bases from V and 4 bases from J, with 15 bases between. The CDR3 covers 14 residues. The CDR3 spells CASRFAGRAYGYTF. The CDR3 nucleotides read TGTGCCAGCAGGTTCGCGGGGCGGGCCTATGGCTACACCTTC.

This clonotype has only a few counts. The chain combines TRBV28 with TRBJ2-7; no clear D gene. Deletions cut 3 bases from V and 0 bases from J, with 3 bases between. Per the germline V gene, CDR1 is MDHEN and CDR2 is SYDVKM. The CDR3 sequence is 12 residues long. Here the CDR3 DNA reads TGTGCCAGCAGTTTGAACTCCTACGAGCAGTACTTC. It yields the protein CASSLNSYEQYF.

This clonotype was recorded a few times. The chain recombines TRBV4-1 with TRBJ2-7; D may be TRBD1 or TRBD2 (5 bases each). The length of the CDR3 is 16 residues. Trimming took off 2 bases at V and 0 bases at J, with 14 bases between the two ends. Germline-derived CDR1 and CDR2 are MGHRA and YSYEKL. The CDR3 DNA sequence: TGCGCCAGCAGCCAATCCCCGGGGCTGAGCTCCTACGAGCAGTACTTC. Translating it yields CASSQSPGLSSYEQYF.

This clonotype was seen many times. The chain employs TRBV7-8 and TRBJ1-1; D possibly corresponds to TRBD1 (6 bases). Trimming shortened V by 5 bases and J by 0 bases, and 22 bases separated the two germline ends. Germline CDR1 SGHVS, CDR2 FQNEAQ. The CDR3 contains 18 residues. This CDR3 reads CASSPYRASAGVNTEAFF. The CDR3 nucleotides read TGTGCCAGCAGCCCATACAGGGCCTCCGCCGGGGTGAACACTGAAGCTTTCTTT.